This passage covers 10 T cell receptor beta chains from one sample sequenced in a study of blood T cell repertoires in COVID-19 (dated by TCRdb to the early 2020s). Libraries were built with the immunoSEQ multiplex PCR assay. TCRdb took over this immuneACCESS table, retaining in-frame rearrangements with V and J assigned. Such tables are incomplete; in checked studies, under half of the missing clones stem from an unresolved V gene, and the remainder is unexplained. The sample data list approximately 150,000 clones, and over 80% of these were observed just once. The ten largest make up about 8.4% of the sample. The sequencing input was peripheral blood. These receptors were taken from a woman between 65 and 79 years old with acute or convalescent COVID-19.

The V and J genes are TRBV6-2 or TRBV6-3 and TRBJ1-5; 7 bases fit TRBD1. The V gene end was trimmed by 5 bases and the J gene end by 3 bases; junction bases not matched to a gene: 13. This CDR3 is 17 amino acids long. CDR1 is MNHEY, CDR2 SVGEGT, per germline. CDR3 in DNA: TGTGCCAGCAGTGGCCACCTGGGACAGCCCTTCAATCAGCCCCAGCATTTT. Its protein product is CASSGHLGQPFNQPQHF.

The V gene is TRBV27, the J gene TRBJ2-7; 9 bases match TRBD2. The germline gives CDR1 MNHEY, CDR2 SMNVEV (reference sequence). The junction had 14 bases not matched to a gene; V was cut back by 6 bases and J by 5 bases. CDR3 length equals 16 residues. Here the CDR3 DNA reads TGTGCCAGCAGCCTCCAAACGGGGACTAGCTGGCACGAGCAGTACTTC. Residues: CASSLQTGTSWHEQYF.

This chain uses TRBV6-1 with TRBJ1-5; TRBD1 matches 8 bases. Trimming at V came to 2 bases and at J to 0 bases, leaving 9 bases not matched to a gene. The germline gives CDR1 MNHNS, CDR2 SASEGT. The CDR3 spans 18 residues. CDR3: CASSEHMWDRSSNQPQHF. CDR3 coding DNA: TGTGCCAGCAGTGAACACATGTGGGACAGGAGTAGCAATCAGCCCCAGCATTTT.

The chain combines TRBV6-1 with TRBJ1-1, with D unclear. The V gene's germline CDR1 is MNHNS and CDR2 SASEGT. This CDR3 region has 13 residues. Trimming shortened V by 0 bases and J by 7 bases, and 9 bases separated the two germline ends. For the CDR3, the DNA is TGTGCCAGCAGTGAAGCGGGCTATTATGAAGCTTTCTTT. Protein: CASSEAGYYEAFF.

The rearrangement links TRBV11-2 to TRBJ2-7; TRBD1 matches at 10 bases. This CDR3 is 13 amino acids long. The trim removed 5 bases at V and 5 bases at J, leaving 3 bases unmatched. Germline CDR1 SGHAT, CDR2 FQNNGV. The CDR3 protein is CASSLTGGDEQYF. CDR3 coding DNA: TGTGCCAGCAGCCTGACAGGGGGCGACGAGCAGTACTTC.

The chain recombines TRBV6-2 or TRBV6-3 with TRBJ2-1, with 11 bases aligning to TRBD2. In germline, CDR1 is MNHEY, CDR2 SVGEGT. The CDR3 runs 17 residues. J lost 2 bases, V lost 5 bases, and 8 bases had no gene match. The CDR3 region is CASSNPTSGVPYNEQFF. The DNA of the CDR3 is TGTGCCAGCAGTAACCCGACTAGCGGGGTACCCTACAATGAGCAGTTCTTC.

This clone was observed a handful of times. The rearrangement joins TRBV27 to TRBJ2-7, with D maybe TRBD2 (5 bases). The length of the CDR3 is 13 residues. Germline values: CDR1 MNHEY, CDR2 SMNVEV (reference sequence). Trimming shortened V by 2 bases and J by 3 bases, and 8 bases separated the two germline ends. The CDR3 loop is CASSLASHYEQYF. For the CDR3, the DNA is TGTGCCAGCAGTTTAGCTAGCCACTACGAGCAGTACTTC.

This chain connects TRBV30 to TRBJ1-2, with D perhaps matching TRBD1 (5 bases). CDR3 size: 14 residues. V was trimmed by 1 base and J by 4 bases, leaving 13 bases between them. CDR1 is GTSNPN, CDR2 SVGIG, per germline (reference sequence). CDR3 in amino acids: CAWSAGGDGYGYTF. In nucleotides, the CDR3 is TGTGCCTGGAGTGCTGGCGGGGACGGCTATGGCTACACCTTC.

This sequence joins TRBV2 and TRBJ2-3; tentatively, D is TRBD2 (5 bases). Trimming cost V 6 bases and J 2 bases, with 9 bases left between them. The CDR3 contains 13 residues. Germline CDR1 and CDR2: SNHLY and FYNNEI. Here the CDR3 reads CASRRGLTDTQYF. The CDR3 coding sequence is TGTGCCAGCAGACGGGGTCTCACAGATACGCAGTATTTT. Looking up the rest from reference TRBV2 and TRBJ2-3 gives the full variable domain: EPEVTQTPSHQVTQMGQEVILRCVPISNHLYFYWYRQILGQKVEFLVSFYNNEISEKSEIFDDQFSVERPDGSNFTLKIRSTKLEDSAMYFCASRRGLTDTQYFGPGTRLTVL.

This clone was found once. V usage is TRBV11-2 and J usage is TRBJ2-1; 7 bases align to TRBD2. In germline, CDR1 is SGHAT, CDR2 FQNNGV. The CDR3 is 14 residues long. V lost 5 bases, J lost 0 bases, and 1 base stayed unmatched. This chain's CDR3 is CASSRTSSYNEQFF. For the CDR3, the DNA is TGTGCCAGCAGCCGGACTAGCTCCTACAATGAGCAGTTCTTC.